This TCR beta chain was sequenced for a study of blood T cell repertoires in COVID-19. Assay used: immunoSEQ multiplex PCR; TCRdb lists only in-frame clones, some missing. The sample has roughly 150,000 clones, about 85% seen once. The germline V gene has CDR1 MDHEN and CDR2 SYDVKM. The length of the CDR3 is 16 residues. The V segment lost 0 bases and the J segment 5 bases; nucleotides outside the gene matches: 4. Sequencing was performed on peripheral blood. The chain joins TRBV28 to TRBJ2-3; 11 bases line up with TRBD2. The clonotype was recovered from a woman aged 50 to 60 with COVID-19, enrolled during active disease. The CDR3 loop reads CASSLWVAGGQDTQYF. CDR3 nucleotide sequence: TGTGCCAGCAGTTTATGGGTAGCGGGGGGGCAAGATACGCAGTATTTT.